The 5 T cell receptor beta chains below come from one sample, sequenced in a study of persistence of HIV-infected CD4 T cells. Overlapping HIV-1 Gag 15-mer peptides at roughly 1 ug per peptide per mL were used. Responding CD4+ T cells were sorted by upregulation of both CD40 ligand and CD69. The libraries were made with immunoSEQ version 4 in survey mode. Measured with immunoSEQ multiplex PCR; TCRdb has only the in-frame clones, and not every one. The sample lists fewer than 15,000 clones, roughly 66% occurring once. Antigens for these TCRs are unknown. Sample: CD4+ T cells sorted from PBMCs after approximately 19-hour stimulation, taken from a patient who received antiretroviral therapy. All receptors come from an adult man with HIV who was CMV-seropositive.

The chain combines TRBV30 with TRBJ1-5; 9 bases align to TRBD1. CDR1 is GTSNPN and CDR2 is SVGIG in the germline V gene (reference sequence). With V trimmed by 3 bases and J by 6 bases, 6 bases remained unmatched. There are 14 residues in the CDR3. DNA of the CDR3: TGTGCCTGGAGACAGGGGGCGACGAGTCAGCCCCAGCATTTT. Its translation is CAWRQGATSQPQHF.

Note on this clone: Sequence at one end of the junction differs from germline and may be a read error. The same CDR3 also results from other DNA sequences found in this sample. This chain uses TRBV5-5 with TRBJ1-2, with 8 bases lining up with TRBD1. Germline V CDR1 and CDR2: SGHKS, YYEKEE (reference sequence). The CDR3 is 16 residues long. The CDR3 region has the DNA TGTGCCAGCAGCCAGACCGGGACAGGCCTCCTCGGAGGCTACACTTTC. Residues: CASSQTGTGLLGGYTF.

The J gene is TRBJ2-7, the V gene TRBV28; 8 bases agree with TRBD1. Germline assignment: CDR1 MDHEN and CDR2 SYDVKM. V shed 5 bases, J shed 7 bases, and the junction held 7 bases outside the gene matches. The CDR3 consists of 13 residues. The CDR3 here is CASSTGGSGEQYF. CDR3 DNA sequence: TGTGCCAGCAGTACAGGGGGGTCCGGGGAGCAGTACTTC. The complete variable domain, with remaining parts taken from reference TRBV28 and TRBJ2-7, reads DVKVTQSSRYLVKRTGEKVFLECVQDMDHENMFWYRQDPGLGLRLIYFSYDVKMKEKGDIPEGYSVSREKKERFSLILESASTNQTSMYLCASSTGGSGEQYFGPGTRLTVT.

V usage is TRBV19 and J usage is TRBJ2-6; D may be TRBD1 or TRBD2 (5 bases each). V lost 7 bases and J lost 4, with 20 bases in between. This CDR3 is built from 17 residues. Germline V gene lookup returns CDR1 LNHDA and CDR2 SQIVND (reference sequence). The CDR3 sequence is CASIRGQGEAGANVLTF. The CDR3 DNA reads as TGTGCCAGTATAAGGGGTCAGGGAGAGGCCGGGGCCAACGTCCTGACTTTC.

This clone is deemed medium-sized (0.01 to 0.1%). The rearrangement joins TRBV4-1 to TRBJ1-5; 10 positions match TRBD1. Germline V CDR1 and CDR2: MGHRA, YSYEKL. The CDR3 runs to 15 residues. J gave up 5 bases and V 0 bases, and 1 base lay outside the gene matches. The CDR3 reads CASSQDGQGDQPQHF. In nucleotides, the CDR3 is TGCGCCAGCAGCCAAGATGGACAGGGGGATCAGCCCCAGCATTTT.